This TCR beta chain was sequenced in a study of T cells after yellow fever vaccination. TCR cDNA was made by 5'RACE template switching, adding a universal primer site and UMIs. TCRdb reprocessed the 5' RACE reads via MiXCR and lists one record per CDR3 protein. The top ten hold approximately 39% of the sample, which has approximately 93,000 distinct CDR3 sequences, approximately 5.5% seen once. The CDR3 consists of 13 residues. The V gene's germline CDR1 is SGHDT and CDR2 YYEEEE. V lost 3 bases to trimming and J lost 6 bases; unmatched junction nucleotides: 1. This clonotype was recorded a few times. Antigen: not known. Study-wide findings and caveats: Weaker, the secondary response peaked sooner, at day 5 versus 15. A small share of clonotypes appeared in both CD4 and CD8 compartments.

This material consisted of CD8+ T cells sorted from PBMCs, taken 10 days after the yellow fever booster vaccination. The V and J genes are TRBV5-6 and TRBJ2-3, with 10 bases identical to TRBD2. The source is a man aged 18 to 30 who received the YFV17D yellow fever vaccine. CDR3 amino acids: CASSSTSGDTQYF. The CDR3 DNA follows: TGTGCCAGCAGCTCGACTAGCGGGGATACGCAGTATTTT.